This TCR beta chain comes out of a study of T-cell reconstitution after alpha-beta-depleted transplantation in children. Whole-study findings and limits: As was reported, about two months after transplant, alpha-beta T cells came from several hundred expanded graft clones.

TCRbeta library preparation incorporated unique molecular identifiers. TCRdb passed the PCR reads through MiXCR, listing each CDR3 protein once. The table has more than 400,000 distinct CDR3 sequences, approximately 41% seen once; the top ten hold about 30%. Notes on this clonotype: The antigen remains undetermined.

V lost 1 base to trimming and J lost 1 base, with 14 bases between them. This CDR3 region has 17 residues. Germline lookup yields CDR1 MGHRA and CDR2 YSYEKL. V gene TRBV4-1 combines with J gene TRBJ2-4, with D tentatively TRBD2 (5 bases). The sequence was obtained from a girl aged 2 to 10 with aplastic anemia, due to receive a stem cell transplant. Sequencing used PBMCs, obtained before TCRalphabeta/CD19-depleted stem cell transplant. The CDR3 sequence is CASSQGRAREAKNIQYF. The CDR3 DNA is TGCGCCAGCAGCCAAGGTCGAGCGAGGGAGGCCAAAAACATTCAGTACTTC.